One sample yielded the 20 T cell receptor beta chains listed below, sequenced in a study of CD8 T cells in ankylosing spondylitis. TCRdb reprocessed the 5' RACE reads with MiXCR, giving one entry per CDR3 protein. The sample records about 700,000 distinct CDR3 sequences, about 20% being singletons. These receptors' antigens are unknown. Study-wide findings and caveats: Roughly eight highly homologous variants formed a TCR beta motif that appeared characteristic of ankylosing spondylitis blood.

Material: blood, either unsorted or a sorted T cell fraction (not recorded which). The source is a male donor with ankylosing spondylitis.

The CDR3 sequence: CASSQRLRRTATNEKLFF. DNA for the CDR3: TGTGCCAGCAGCCAAAGATTGCGGAGAACTGCAACTAATGAAAAACTGTTTTTT. V is TRBV3-1 and J is TRBJ1-4; the D is unclear. The CDR3 runs 18 residues. Germline values: CDR1 LGHDT, CDR2 YNNKEL (reference sequence). The V gene lost 2 bases and the J gene lost 0 bases, with 16 bases spanning the gap.

The rearrangement uses TRBV19 and TRBJ1-6; tentatively, D is TRBD1 (5 bases). V lost 6 bases, J lost 7 bases, and 19 bases lay in between. From germline, CDR1 is LNHDA and CDR2 SQIVND (reference sequence). CDR3 length: 16 residues. Here the CDR3 reads CASREFQGLENSPLHF. Here the CDR3 DNA reads TGTGCCAGTAGGGAATTTCAGGGTCTCGAGAATTCACCCCTCCACTTT.

The V call is TRBV5-6, the J call TRBJ2-1; D could derive from TRBD1 or TRBD2 (5 bases each). The germline V gene has CDR1 SGHDT and CDR2 YYEEEE. The ends were cut back, 3 bases at V and 9 bases at J, with 16 bases in the middle. CDR3 length: 14 residues. CDR3 sequence (DNA): TGTGCCAGCAGCTCGTGGGGGTCGGCAGTTGAGCAGTTCTTC. Protein sequence: CASSSWGSAVEQFF.

The sample holds a few counts of this clonotype. V and J are TRBV7-9 and TRBJ2-7; TRBD1 aligns across 7 bases. Germline loops: CDR1 SEHNR, CDR2 FQNEAQ (reference sequence). This CDR3 is built from 15 residues. Germline trimming cut 5 bases from V and 2 bases from J; bases unmatched to any gene: 9. Written as DNA, the CDR3 is TGTGCCAGCAGCCCGCAGGGGACAGAGACCTACGAGCAGTACTTC. Its protein product is CASSPQGTETYEQYF.

CDR3 nucleotide sequence: TGTGCCAGCAGTACCCGGGACAGGGCTACCTACGAGCAGTACTTC. Translating gives CASSTRDRATYEQYF. The chain has TRBV28 and TRBJ2-7; 9 nucleotides align to TRBD1. V shed 5 bases, J shed 2 bases, and the junction held 7 bases outside the gene matches. The CDR3 sequence is 15 residues long. Germline V gene lookup returns CDR1 MDHEN and CDR2 SYDVKM.

The V gene is TRBV7-9, the J gene TRBJ2-5; the D gene is possibly TRBD2 (5 bases). The CDR3 totals 12 residues. Trimming shortened V by 4 bases and J by 5 bases, and 8 bases separated the two germline ends. Per germline, CDR1 SEHNR and CDR2 FQNEAQ (reference sequence). Here the CDR3 DNA reads TGTGCCAGCAGCTCATTAGCGGAGACCCAGTACTTC. It translates to CASSSLAETQYF. Filled out from reference TRBV7-9 and TRBJ2-5, the complete variable domain reads DTGVSQNPRHKITKRGQNVTFRCDPISEHNRLYWYRQTLGQGPEFLTYFQNEAQLEKSRLLSDRFSAERPKGSFSTLEIQRTEQGDSAMYLCASSSLAETQYFGPGTRLLVL.

The CDR3 DNA reads as TGCGCCAGCAGCTTGGAGGGAGCCGAGCAGTTCTTC. Translated, it gives CASSLEGAEQFF. The chain couples TRBV5-1 to TRBJ2-1, with D perhaps matching TRBD2 (5 bases). V dropped 0 bases and J dropped 10 bases, with 8 bases sitting between them. Germline-derived CDR1 and CDR2 are SGHRS and YFSETQ. This CDR3 has 12 residues.

The rearrangement joins TRBV7-6 to TRBJ2-5; possibly TRBD2 for D (5 bases). The length of the CDR3 is 16 residues. Germline V lookup: CDR1 SGHVS, CDR2 FNYEAQ. Trimming pared 5 bases from V and 5 bases from J, leaving 21 bases between. CDR3: CASSPRVTTLGETQYF. The CDR3 DNA follows: TGTGCCAGCAGCCCACGAGTGACTACCCTGGGGGAGACCCAGTACTTC.

CDR3 protein: CASSKKAGANTEAFF. In nucleotides, the CDR3 is TGTGCCAGCAGCAAGAAAGCAGGAGCGAACACTGAAGCTTTCTTT. This chain links TRBV7-3 with TRBJ1-1; D unclear. Per the germline V gene, CDR1 is SGHTA and CDR2 is FQGTGA. This CDR3 spans 15 amino acids. The ends were cut back, 5 bases at V and 1 base at J, with 14 bases in the middle.

The gene calls are TRBV20-1 and TRBJ1-6; D uncertain. The CDR3 is 12 residues long. The germline CDR1 and CDR2 sequences are DFQATT and SNEGSKA (reference sequence). This chain's CDR3 is CSAGGPNSPLHF. Written as DNA, the CDR3 is TGCAGCGCCGGAGGCCCTAATTCACCCCTCCACTTT.

In this sample, this clonotype turned up a few times. The V and J genes are TRBV20-1 and TRBJ2-2; TRBD2 is a possible D gene (6 bases). V was clipped by 3 bases and J by 5 bases, with 7 bases between them. The V gene's germline CDR1 is DFQATT and CDR2 SNEGSKA (reference sequence). The CDR3 length is 12 residues. The CDR3: CSASRGTGELFF. The CDR3 region has the DNA TGCAGTGCTAGCCGGGGGACCGGGGAGCTGTTTTTT.

This clonotype has only a few counts. This chain joins TRBV5-1 and TRBJ2-2, with D unclear. CDR1 is SGHRS, CDR2 YFSETQ, per germline. V was clipped by 2 bases and J by 7 bases, with 12 bases between them. The CDR3 contains 14 residues. The CDR3 DNA is TGCGCCAGCAGCTTAGGGCAGACACTCGGGGAGCTGTTTTTT. It translates to CASSLGQTLGELFF.

There are a few counts of this clonotype. The chain carries TRBV2 and TRBJ2-1; 12 bases line up with TRBD2. The germline gives CDR1 SNHLY, CDR2 FYNNEI. This CDR3 is built from 15 residues. V dropped 6 bases and J dropped 2; count of bases not matched to a gene: 2. CDR3 coding DNA: TGTGCCAGCAGGGCTAGCGGGAGGGCCTACAATGAGCAGTTCTTC. It codes for CASRASGRAYNEQFF.

The J gene is TRBJ2-1, the V gene TRBV20-1; 9 bases fit TRBD1. V shed 3 bases, J shed 12 bases, and the junction held 15 bases outside the gene matches. Germline-derived CDR1 and CDR2 are DFQATT and SNEGSKA (reference sequence). The CDR3 runs to 15 residues. CDR3: CSARHTGGAGEWQFF. CDR3 nucleotides: TGCAGTGCTAGGCATACAGGGGGCGCGGGGGAATGGCAGTTCTTC.

This clonotype was found a few times. The chain couples TRBV7-8 to TRBJ1-2; no firm D call. Germline values: CDR1 SGHVS, CDR2 FQNEAQ. The length of the CDR3 is 15 residues. V was pared by 5 bases and J by 0 bases, with 13 bases between. The CDR3 region is CASSTRTLPNYGYTF. Written as DNA, the CDR3 is TGTGCCAGCAGCACCCGAACCCTACCTAACTATGGCTACACCTTC.

The chain carries TRBV7-3 and TRBJ2-2; D remains ambiguous. The CDR3 totals 13 residues. Germline V CDR1 and CDR2: SGHTA, FQGTGA. The V end was cut by 1 base, the J end by 7 bases, with 7 bases between. CDR3: CASSLSSNGELFF. The CDR3 region has the DNA TGTGCCAGCAGCTTAAGTAGTAACGGGGAGCTGTTTTTT.

The rearrangement joins TRBV5-1 to TRBJ2-3, with 16 bases fitting TRBD2. This CDR3 has 16 residues. V lost 4 bases, J lost 6 bases, and 5 bases stayed unmatched. CDR1 and CDR2 from the germline V gene are SGHRS and YFSETQ. The DNA of the CDR3 is TGCGCCAGCAGCCCCGGGACTAGCGGGAGGGCGGATACGCAGTATTTT. It translates to CASSPGTSGRADTQYF.

This clonotype came up a few times. The J gene is TRBJ2-2, the V gene TRBV29-1, with 9 bases that match TRBD2. This CDR3 spans 17 amino acids. CDR1 and CDR2 from the germline V gene are SQVTM and ANQGSEA. J gave up 0 bases and V 3 bases, and 8 bases lay outside the gene matches. The CDR3 region is CSVEGGRGLTNTGELFF. The CDR3 DNA follows: TGCAGCGTTGAGGGCGGGAGGGGGCTCACGAACACCGGGGAGCTGTTTTTT.

Only one count was recorded for this clonotype. The chain carries TRBV3-1 and TRBJ2-2; D perhaps matches TRBD2 (6 bases). This CDR3 comprises 17 residues. V lost 1 base to trimming and J lost 4 bases, with 16 bases between them. The germline gives CDR1 LGHDT, CDR2 YNNKEL (reference sequence). This CDR3 is CASSQGTAGIGTGELFF. The DNA of the CDR3 is TGTGCCAGCAGCCAAGGTACCGCGGGAATAGGCACCGGGGAGCTGTTTTTT.

This clonotype turned up a few times. The chain is built from TRBV29-1 and TRBJ1-4, with D hard to call. Trimming pared 4 bases from V and 5 bases from J, leaving 14 bases between. CDR3 length equals 14 residues. Germline CDR1 reads SQVTM; CDR2 reads ANQGSEA. The CDR3 DNA reads TGCAGCGTTGGTTGGACGGCGGGGAATGAAAAACTGTTTTTT. Translated: CSVGWTAGNEKLFF.